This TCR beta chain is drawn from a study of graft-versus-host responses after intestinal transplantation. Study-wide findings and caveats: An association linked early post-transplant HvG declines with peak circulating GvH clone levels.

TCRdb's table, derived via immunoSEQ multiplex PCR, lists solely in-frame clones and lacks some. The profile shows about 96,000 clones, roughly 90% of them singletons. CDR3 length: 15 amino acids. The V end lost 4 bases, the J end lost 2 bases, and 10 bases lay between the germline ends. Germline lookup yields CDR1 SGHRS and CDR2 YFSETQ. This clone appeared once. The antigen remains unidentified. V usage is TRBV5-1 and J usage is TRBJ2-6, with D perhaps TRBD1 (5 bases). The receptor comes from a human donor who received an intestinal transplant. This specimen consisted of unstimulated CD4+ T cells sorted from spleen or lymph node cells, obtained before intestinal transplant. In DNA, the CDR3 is TGCGCCAGCAGCCAGAGACAGCCTGGGGCCAACGTCCTGACTTTC. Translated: CASSQRQPGANVLTF.